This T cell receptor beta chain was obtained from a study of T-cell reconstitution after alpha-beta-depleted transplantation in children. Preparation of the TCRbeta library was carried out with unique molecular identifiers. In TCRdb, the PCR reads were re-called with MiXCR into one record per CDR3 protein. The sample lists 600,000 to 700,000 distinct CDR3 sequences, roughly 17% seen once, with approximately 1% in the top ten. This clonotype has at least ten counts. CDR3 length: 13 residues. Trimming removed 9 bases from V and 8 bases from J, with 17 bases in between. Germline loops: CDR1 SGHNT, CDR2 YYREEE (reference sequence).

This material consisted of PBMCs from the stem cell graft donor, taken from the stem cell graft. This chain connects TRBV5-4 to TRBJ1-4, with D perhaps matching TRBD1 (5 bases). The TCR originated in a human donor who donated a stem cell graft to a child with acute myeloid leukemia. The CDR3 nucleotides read TGTGCCACCTTCCGTAGGGGTCAAGAAAAACTGTTTTTT. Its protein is CATFRRGQEKLFF.